This T cell receptor (beta chain) originates from a study of blood T cell repertoires in COVID-19. Across the study: Sources were T cells, B-cell-depleted T cells, or PBMCs; the material itself was cDNA or gDNA.

The junction had 5 bases not matched to a gene; V was cut back by 8 bases and J by 3 bases. The CDR3 extends over 15 amino acids. Germline assignment: CDR1 SNHLY and CDR2 FYNNEI. Methods used by the authors: Nucleated cell counts were estimated from reference gene primer amplification. Using immunoSEQ multiplex PCR, the repertoire was profiled, and TCRdb retains in-frame clones only, with some absent. V and J calls and clone size follow that table, whereas D and trimming were derived from the DNA. The data show over 250,000 clones, approximately 85% seen once. The sequence was obtained from a man between 50 and 59 years old with active or convalescent COVID-19. Specimen: peripheral blood. The gene calls are TRBV2 and TRBJ1-4, with 11 bases aligning to TRBD1. The DNA for the CDR3 is TGTGCCAGCCGGGACAGGGGGTACGCTAATGAAAAACTGTTTTTT. This gives the protein CASRDRGYANEKLFF. Full variable domain (missing parts from reference TRBV2 and TRBJ1-4): EPEVTQTPSHQVTQMGQEVILRCVPISNHLYFYWYRQILGQKVEFLVSFYNNEISEKSEIFDDQFSVERPDGSNFTLKIRSTKLEDSAMYFCASRDRGYANEKLFFGSGTQLSVL.